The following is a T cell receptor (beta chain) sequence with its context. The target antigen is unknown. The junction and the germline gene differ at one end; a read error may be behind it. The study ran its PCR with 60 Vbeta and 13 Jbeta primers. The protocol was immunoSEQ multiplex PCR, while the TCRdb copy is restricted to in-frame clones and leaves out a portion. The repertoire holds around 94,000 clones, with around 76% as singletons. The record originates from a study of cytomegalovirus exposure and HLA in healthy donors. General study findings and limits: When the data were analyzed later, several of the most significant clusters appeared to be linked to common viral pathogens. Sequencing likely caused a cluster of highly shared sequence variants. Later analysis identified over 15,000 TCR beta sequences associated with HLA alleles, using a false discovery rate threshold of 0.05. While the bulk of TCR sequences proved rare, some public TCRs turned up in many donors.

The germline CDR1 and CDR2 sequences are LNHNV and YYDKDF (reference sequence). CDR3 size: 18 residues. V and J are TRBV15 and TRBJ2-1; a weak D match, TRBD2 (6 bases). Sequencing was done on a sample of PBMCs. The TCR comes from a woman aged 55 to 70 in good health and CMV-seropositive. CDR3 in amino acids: CAASRDQLFRRAGNEQFF. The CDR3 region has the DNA TGTGCCGCCAGCAGAGACCAACTATTTAGGAGGGCCGGGAATGAGCAGTTCTTC.